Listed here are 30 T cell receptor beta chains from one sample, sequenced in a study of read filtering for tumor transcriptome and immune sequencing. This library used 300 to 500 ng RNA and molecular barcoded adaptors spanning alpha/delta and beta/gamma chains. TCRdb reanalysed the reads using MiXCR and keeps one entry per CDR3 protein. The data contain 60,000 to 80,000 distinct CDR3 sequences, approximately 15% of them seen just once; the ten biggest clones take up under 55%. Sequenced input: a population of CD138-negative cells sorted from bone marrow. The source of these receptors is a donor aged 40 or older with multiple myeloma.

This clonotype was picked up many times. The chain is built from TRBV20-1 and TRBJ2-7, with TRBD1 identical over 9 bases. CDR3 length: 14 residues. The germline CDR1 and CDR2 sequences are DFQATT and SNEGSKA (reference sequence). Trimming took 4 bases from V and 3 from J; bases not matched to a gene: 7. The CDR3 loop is CSATRDRVSYEQYF. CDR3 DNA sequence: TGCAGTGCTACCCGGGACAGGGTAAGCTACGAGCAGTACTTC.

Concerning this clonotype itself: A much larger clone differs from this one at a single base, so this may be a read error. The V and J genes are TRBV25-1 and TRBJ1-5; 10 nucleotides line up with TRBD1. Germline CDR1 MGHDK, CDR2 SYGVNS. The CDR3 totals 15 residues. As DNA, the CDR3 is TGTGCCTGCAGTGTTGGGACAGGGGTCAATCAGCCCCAGCATTTT. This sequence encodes CACSVGTGVNQPQHF. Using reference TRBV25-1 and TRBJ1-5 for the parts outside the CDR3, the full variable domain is EADIYQTPRYLVIGTGKKITLECSQTMGHDKMYWYQQDPGMELHLIHYSYGVNSTEKGDLSSESTVSRIRTEHFPLTLESARPSHTSQYLCACSVGTGVNQPQHFGDGTRLSIL.

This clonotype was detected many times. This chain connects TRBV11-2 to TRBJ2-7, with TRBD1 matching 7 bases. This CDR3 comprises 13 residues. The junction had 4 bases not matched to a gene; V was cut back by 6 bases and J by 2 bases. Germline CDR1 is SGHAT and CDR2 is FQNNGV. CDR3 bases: TGTGCCAGCAGGCATACAGGGGCCTACGAGCAGTACTTC. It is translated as CASRHTGAYEQYF.

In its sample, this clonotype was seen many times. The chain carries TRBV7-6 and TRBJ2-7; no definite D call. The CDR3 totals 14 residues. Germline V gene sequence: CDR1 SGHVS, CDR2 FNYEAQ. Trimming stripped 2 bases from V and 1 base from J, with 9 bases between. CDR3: CASSLYRQSYEQYF. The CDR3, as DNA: TGTGCCAGCAGCTTATACCGGCAGTCCTACGAGCAGTACTTC.

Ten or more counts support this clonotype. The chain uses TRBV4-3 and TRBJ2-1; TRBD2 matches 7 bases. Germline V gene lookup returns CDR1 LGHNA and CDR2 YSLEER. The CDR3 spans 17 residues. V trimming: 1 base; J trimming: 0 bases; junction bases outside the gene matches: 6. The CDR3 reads CASSQVAGTSSYNEQFF. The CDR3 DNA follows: TGCGCCAGCAGCCAAGTAGCGGGCACGAGCTCCTACAATGAGCAGTTCTTC.

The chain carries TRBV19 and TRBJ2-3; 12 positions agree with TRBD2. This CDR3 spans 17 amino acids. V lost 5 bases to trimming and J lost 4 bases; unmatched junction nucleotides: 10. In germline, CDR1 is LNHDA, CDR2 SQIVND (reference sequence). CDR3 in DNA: TGTGCCAGTAGTCAGTTGACTAGCGGGAGTTTCTCAGATACGCAGTATTTT. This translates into CASSQLTSGSFSDTQYF.

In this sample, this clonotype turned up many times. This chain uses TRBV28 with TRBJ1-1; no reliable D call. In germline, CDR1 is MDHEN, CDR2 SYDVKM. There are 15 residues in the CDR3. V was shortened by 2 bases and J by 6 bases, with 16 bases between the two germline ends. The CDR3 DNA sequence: TGTGCCAGCAGTTTAAGCGGGTCTCGCAAAGCTGAAGCTTTCTTT. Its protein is CASSLSGSRKAEAFF.

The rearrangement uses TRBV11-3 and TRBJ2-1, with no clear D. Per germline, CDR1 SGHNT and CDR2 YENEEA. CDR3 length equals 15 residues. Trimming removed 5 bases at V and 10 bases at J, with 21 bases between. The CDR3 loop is CASSPPRAGGHEQFF. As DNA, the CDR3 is TGTGCCAGCAGCCCTCCACGGGCAGGCGGCCACGAGCAGTTCTTC.

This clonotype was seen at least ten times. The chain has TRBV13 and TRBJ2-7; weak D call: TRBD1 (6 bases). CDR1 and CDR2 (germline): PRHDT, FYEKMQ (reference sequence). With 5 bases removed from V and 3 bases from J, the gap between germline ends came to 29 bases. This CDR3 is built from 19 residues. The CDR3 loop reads CASSPTARSAGVPFYEQYF. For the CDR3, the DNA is TGTGCCAGCAGCCCCACGGCCCGGTCGGCAGGGGTCCCCTTCTACGAGCAGTACTTC.

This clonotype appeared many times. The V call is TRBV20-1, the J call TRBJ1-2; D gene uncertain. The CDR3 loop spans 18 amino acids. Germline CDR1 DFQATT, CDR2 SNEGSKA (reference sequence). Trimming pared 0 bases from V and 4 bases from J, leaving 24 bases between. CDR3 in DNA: TGCAGTGCTAGAGATAGCCTATCCACCAGATATGGATCCTATGGCTACACCTTC. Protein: CSARDSLSTRYGSYGYTF.

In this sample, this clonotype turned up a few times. The CDR3 loop reads CSATQTGTEQYF. DNA for the CDR3: TGCAGTGCTACCCAGACCGGGACAGAGCAGTACTTC. This chain connects TRBV20-1 to TRBJ2-7; a possible D gene is TRBD1 (6 bases). The CDR3 consists of 12 residues. Germline V gene data show CDR1 as DFQATT and CDR2 as SNEGSKA (reference sequence). V was pared by 4 bases and J by 7 bases, with 14 bases between.

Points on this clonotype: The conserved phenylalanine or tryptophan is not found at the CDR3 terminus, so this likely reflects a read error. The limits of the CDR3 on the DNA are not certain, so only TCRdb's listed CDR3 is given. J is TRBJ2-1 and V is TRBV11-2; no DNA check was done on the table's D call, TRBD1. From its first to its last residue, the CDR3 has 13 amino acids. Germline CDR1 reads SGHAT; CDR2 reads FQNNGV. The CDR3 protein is CASSPAGGNEQLY.

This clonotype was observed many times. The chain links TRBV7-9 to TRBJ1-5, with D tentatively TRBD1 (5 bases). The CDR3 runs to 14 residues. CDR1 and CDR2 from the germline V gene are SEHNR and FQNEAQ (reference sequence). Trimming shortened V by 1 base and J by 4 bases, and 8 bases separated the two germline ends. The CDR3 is CASSLGGRNQPQHF. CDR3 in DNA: TGTGCCAGCAGCTTAGGGGGCAGGAATCAGCCCCAGCATTTT.

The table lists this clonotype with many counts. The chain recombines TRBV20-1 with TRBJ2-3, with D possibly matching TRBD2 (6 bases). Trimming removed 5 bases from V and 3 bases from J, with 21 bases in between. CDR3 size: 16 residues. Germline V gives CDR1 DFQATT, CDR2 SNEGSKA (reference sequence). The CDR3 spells CSAGPMGRENTDTQYF. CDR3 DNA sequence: TGCAGTGCTGGACCGATGGGACGGGAGAATACAGATACGCAGTATTTT.

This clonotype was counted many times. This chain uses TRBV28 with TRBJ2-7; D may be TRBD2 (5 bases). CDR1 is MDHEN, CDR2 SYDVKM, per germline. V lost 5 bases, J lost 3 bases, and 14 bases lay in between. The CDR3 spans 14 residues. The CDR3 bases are TGTGCCAGCAGTACGAGAGGGCCCGGCTACGAGCAGTACTTC. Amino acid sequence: CASSTRGPGYEQYF.

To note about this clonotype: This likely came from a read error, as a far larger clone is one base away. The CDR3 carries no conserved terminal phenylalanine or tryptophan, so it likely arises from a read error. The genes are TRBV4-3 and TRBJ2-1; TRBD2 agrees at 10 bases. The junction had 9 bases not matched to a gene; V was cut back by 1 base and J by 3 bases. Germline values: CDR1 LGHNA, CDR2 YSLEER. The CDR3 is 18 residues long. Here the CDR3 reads CASSQAALAGNVYNEQFL. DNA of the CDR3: TGCGCCAGCAGCCAAGCCGCACTAGCGGGGAATGTCTACAATGAGCAGTTCCTC.

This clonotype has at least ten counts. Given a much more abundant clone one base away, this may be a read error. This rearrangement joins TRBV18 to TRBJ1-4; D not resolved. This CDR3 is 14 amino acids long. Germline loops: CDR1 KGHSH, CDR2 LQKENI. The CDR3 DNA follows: TGTGCCAGCTCACCCGGAGAGAATAATGAAAAACGGTTTTTT. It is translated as CASSPGENNEKRFF.

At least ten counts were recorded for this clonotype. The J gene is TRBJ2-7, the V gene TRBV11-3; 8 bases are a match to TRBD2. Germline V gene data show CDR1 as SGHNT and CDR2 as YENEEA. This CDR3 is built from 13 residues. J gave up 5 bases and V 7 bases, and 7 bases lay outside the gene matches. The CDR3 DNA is TGTGCCAGCACGAGCGGGAGTTCCGACGAGCAGTACTTC. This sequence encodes CASTSGSSDEQYF.

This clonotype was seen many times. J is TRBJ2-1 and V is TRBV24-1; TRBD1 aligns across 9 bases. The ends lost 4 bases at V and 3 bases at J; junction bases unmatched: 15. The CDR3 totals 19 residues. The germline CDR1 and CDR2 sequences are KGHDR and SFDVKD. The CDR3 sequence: CATSDPVASGDRDYNEQFF. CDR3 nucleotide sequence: TGTGCCACCAGTGACCCAGTCGCCAGTGGGGACAGGGACTACAATGAGCAGTTCTTC.

The CDR3 loop reads CAWSVQAGTYEQYF. The DNA of the CDR3 is TGTGCCTGGAGTGTACAGGCAGGGACCTACGAGCAGTACTTC. The genes are TRBV30 and TRBJ2-7, with a tentative D call TRBD1 (5 bases). The germline V gene encodes CDR1 GTSNPN and CDR2 SVGIG (reference sequence). V lost 0 bases and J 2 bases, leaving 11 bases between the germline ends. CDR3 length: 14 residues.

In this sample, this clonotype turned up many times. The CDR3 nucleotides are TGTGCCTGGGCCACCCAAGCGGGCAATTACAATGAGCAGTTCTTC. It is translated as CAWATQAGNYNEQFF. This chain uses TRBV30 with TRBJ2-1; maybe TRBD2 (6 bases). Germline CDR1 GTSNPN, CDR2 SVGIG (reference sequence). V gave up 5 bases and J gave up 4 bases, with 18 bases separating them. This CDR3 region has 15 residues.

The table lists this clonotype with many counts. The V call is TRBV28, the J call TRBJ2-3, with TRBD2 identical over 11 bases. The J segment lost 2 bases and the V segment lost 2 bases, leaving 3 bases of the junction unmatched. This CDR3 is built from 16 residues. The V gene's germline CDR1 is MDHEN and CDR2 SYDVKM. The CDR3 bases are TGTGCCAGCAGTTTAGGTAGCGGGAGGGCCACAGATACGCAGTATTTT. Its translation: CASSLGSGRATDTQYF.

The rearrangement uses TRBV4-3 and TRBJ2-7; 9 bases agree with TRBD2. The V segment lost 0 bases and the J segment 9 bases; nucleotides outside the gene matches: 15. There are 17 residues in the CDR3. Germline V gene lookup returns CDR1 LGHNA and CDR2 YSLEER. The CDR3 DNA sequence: TGCGCCAGCAGCCAAGATTGGGGGACTAGCCATTCCTACAGGCAGTACTTC. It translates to CASSQDWGTSHSYRQYF.

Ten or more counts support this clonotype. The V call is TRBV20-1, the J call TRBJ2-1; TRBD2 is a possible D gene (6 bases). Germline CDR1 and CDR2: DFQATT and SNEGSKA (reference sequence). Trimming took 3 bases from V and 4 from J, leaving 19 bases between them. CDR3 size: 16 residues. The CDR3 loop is CSARFQAGMPYNEQFF. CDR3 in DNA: TGCAGTGCTAGGTTTCAGGCGGGGATGCCATACAATGAGCAGTTCTTC.

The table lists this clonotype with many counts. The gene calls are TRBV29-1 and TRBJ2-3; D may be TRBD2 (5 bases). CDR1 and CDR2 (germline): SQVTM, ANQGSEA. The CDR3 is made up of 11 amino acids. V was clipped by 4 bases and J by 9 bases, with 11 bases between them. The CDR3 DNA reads TGCAGCGTTGGGGCGGGCCCGACGCAGTATTTT. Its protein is CSVGAGPTQYF.

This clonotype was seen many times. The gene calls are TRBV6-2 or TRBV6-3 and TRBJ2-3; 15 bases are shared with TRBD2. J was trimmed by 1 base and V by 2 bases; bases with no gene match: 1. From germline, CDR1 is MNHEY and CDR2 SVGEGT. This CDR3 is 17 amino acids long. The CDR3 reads CASSYGLAGGGTDTQYF. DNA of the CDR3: TGTGCCAGCAGTTACGGACTAGCGGGAGGGGGCACAGATACGCAGTATTTT.

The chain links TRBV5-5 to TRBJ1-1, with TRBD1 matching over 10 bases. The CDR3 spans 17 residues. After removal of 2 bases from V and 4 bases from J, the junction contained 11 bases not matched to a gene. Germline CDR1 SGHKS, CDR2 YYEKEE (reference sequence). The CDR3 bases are TGTGCCAGCAGCTTCCCCTTGGGACAGGGGAGTGGCACTGAAGCTTTCTTT. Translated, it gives CASSFPLGQGSGTEAFF.

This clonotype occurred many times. DNA for the CDR3: TGTGCCAGCAGCCAAGATGTGAGGTACGAGCAGTACTTC. This encodes CASSQDVRYEQYF. This rearrangement joins TRBV3-1 to TRBJ2-7; no firm D call. V lost 0 bases and J 4 bases, leaving 7 bases between the germline ends. Germline lookup yields CDR1 LGHDT and CDR2 YNNKEL (reference sequence). CDR3 length: 13 amino acids.

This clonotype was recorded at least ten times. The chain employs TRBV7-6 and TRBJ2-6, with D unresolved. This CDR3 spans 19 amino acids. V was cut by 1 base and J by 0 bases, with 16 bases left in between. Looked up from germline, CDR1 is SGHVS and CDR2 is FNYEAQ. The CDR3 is CASSLDIYSGRSGANVLTF. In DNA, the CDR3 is TGTGCCAGCAGCTTAGATATATATTCTGGGCGCTCTGGGGCCAACGTCCTGACTTTC.

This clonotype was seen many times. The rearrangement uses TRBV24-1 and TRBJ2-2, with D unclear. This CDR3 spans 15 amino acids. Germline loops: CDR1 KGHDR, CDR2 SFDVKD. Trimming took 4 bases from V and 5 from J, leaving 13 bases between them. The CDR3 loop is CATSDPNMGTGELFF. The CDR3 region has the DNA TGTGCCACCAGTGACCCAAACATGGGAACCGGGGAGCTGTTTTTT.